This TCR beta chain was found in a study of CD8 T cells in Susac syndrome. Sequencing targeted TCR beta in blood CD8+ and CD4+ T cells. Patients with stable or active relapsing-remitting disease, all of them treatment-naive, made up the multiple sclerosis controls. TEMRA cells were FACS-enriched and CD8+ and CD4+ T cells negatively isolated. Random-hexamer reverse transcription was applied to roughly 0.45 to 1 ug RNA. TCRdb re-called the immunoSEQ multiplex PCR reads with MiXCR, one entry per CDR3 protein. The sample shows approximately 190,000 distinct CDR3 sequences, nearly 95% of them seen only once. The germline gives CDR1 SQVTM, CDR2 ANQGSEA. The germline V and J ends were trimmed by 6 bases and 8 bases, with 16 bases remaining between them. The CDR3 totals 13 residues.

This chain uses TRBV29-1 with TRBJ1-4; D uncertain. The receptor was isolated from a human donor with multiple sclerosis. Sequenced input: CD4+ T cells from PBMCs. CDR3 loop: CSVGDAVAEKLFF. The CDR3 DNA reads as TGCAGCGTCGGGGATGCGGTAGCAGAAAAACTGTTTTTT.